This T cell receptor beta chain is drawn from a study of T cell responses to AZD1222 COVID-19 vaccine. The study's findings and limits: Recipients of AZD1222 seropositive at baseline numbered only 5 or 6. Regions 160-218 and 743-854 dominated among vaccine-associated CD4 TCRs spanning spike.

TCRdb's copy holds only in-frame clones and misses some; the assay was immunoSEQ multiplex PCR. Seen here are about 180,000 clones, around 90% observed once, and the top ten hold approximately 1.9%. The CDR3 is made up of 13 amino acids. Between the trimmed V and J ends, which lost 8 bases and 5 bases, there was a span of 12 bases. Germline CDR1 and CDR2: MDHEN and SYDVKM. Doses given second, at about 4 or about 12 weeks, were pooled. A remark on this clone: No antigen is known for it.

The sample consisted of peripheral blood, taken 28 days after the second AZD1222 dose. The chain couples TRBV28 to TRBJ1-4; D gene ambiguous. The receptor comes from an adult who received the AZD1222 COVID-19 vaccine. The CDR3 is CASRESGNEKLFF. The CDR3, as DNA: TGTGCCAGCCGAGAGAGTGGGAATGAAAAACTGTTTTTT.